This TCR beta chain is drawn from a study of blood T cell repertoires in COVID-19 (dated by TCRdb to the early 2020s). About the full investigation: Samples from collaborators originated in the United States, Italy and Spain and spanned both the acute and convalescent phases of COVID-19. The material from the prospective study consisted of cDNA or gDNA derived from T cells, B-cell-depleted T cells, or PBMCs. The dataset comprised deeply sampled blood TCRbeta repertoires from subjects exposed to, actively infected with, or recovered from COVID-19. The repertoires were released in a freely available public database meant as a resource for research on the immune response to SARS-CoV-2. The samples were drawn from two sources: the first 160 participants of the ongoing ImmuneRACE study, and 950 to 1,500 subjects contributed by 6 global collaborators. A de-identified subject ID, COVID-19 status, age in years and sex were almost always included in the sample metadata. Where available, HLA class I and class II types were taken from metadata supplied by the sample provider and were not determined by assay-based typing. Overall results and qualifications from the work: How much clinical and demographic metadata was included differed by source and by participant, and the metadata was provided uncurated.

Regarding this clone: The target of this receptor is not known. No clone much larger than this one lies a single base away; base qualities are absent.

TCRbeta CDR3 regions were amplified from genomic DNA by means of the immunoSEQ Assay, a bias-controlled multiplex PCR. From the authors' description of their analysis: Within the assay, amplification of reference gene primers was used to estimate how many nucleated cells each sample contained. Sequence reads were collapsed and filtered to measure the absolute abundance of every unique TCRbeta CDR3 rearrangement. Productive Simpson clonality was computed per sample as the square root of Simpson's diversity index over productive rearrangements. TCRdb carries this immuneACCESS record with in-frame sequences only. Its versions omit some clonotypes, under half of them owing to an unresolved V gene in the studies checked, with the rest unexplained. From that table come the V and J calls and clone size; the DNA was used to work out D and trimming. The sample records 200,000 to 250,000 clones, about 86% of which are singletons. The ten largest clones add up to just under 9% of the sample.

Counted from cysteine to phenylalanine, this CDR3 has 24 amino acids. Left in the record is the CDR3 DNA by itself, 72 bases read in frame from the first base. Participants in the prospective study were aged roughly 18 to 100 years, lived in some 24 United States geographic areas, and enrolled through a virtual design. To assign participants to cohorts, the prospective study relied on clinical history that participants themselves reported in a screening survey and a study questionnaire. In the prospective study, whole blood, serum and a nasopharyngeal or oropharyngeal swab were collected from each participant by mobile phlebotomists. Prospective study participants could optionally give additional blood draws and questionnaires over an approximately two-month period. Before DNA extraction, prospective study blood samples were shipped either frozen or at room temperature.

The chain uses TRBV21-1 and TRBJ1-3; the table's D gene call, TRBD1, was not cross checked with the DNA. TRBV21-1 is a pseudogene segment. Sequences were obtained from PBMCs or T cells enriched from blood (not recorded which). This TCR was recovered from a woman in her 50s with acute COVID-19. The CDR3 protein is CASRLKTALPRDRERGDQGNTIYF. The nucleotides read TGTGCCAGCAGACTAAAGACAGCCTTGCCCCGGGACAGGGAAAGAGGGGACCAAGGAAACACCATATATTTT.